The entry that follows covers one T cell receptor (beta chain) sequence. Time point in this sample: blood from clinic visit 5 months post-surgery; TSC patient then seizure free. TCRdb's copy holds only in-frame clones and misses some; the assay was immunoSEQ multiplex PCR. The repertoire includes about 340,000 clones, 93% of them detected once, and 4.5% to 7% sits in the top ten. These data come from a study of brain T cells in children with intractable seizures. The V gene's germline CDR1 is GTSNPN and CDR2 SVGIG (reference sequence). The CDR3 is 11 residues long. Trimming stripped 6 bases from V and 7 bases from J, with 13 bases between.

The sequence came from a boy in the first two years of life with tuberous sclerosis and intractable seizures. The V gene is TRBV30, the J gene TRBJ2-7; either TRBD1 or TRBD2 may fit D (5 bases each). The material was peripheral blood, obtained 5 to 6 months after surgery. The CDR3 sequence: CACSPGREQYF. In DNA form, the CDR3 reads TGTGCCTGTAGTCCAGGGAGAGAGCAGTACTTC.